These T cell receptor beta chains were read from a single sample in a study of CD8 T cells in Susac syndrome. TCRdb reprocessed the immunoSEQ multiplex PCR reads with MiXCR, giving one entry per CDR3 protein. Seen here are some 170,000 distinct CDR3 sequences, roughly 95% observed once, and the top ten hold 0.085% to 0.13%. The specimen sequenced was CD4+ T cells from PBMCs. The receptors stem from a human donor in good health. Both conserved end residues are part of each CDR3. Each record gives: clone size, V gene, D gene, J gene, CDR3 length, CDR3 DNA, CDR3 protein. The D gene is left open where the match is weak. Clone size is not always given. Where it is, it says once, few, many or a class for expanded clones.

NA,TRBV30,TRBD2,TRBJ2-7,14,TGTGCCTGGATTCGACTAGCGGGACTCTACGAGCAGTACTTC,CAWIRLAGLYEQYF
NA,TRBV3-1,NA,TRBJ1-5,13,TGTGCCAGCAGCCATCGGCAGGGGATGGGACAGCATTTT,CASSHRQGMGQHF
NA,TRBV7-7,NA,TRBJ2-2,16,TGTGCTAGCAGCTCAACCCCGGGACTTAACACCGGGGAGCTGTTTTTT,CASSSTPGLNTGELFF
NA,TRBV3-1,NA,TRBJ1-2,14,TGTGCCAGCAGCCAAGACCCGGATTCTACTGGCTACACCTTC,CASSQDPDSTGYTF
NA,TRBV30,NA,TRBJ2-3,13,TGTGCCTGGACACTGGAAAGCACAGATACGCAGTATTTT,CAWTLESTDTQYF
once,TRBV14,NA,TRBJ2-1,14,TGTGCCAGCAGCCAAGAAGCAGCGGTGAACGAGCAGTTCTTC,CASSQEAAVNEQFF
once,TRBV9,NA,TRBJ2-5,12,TGTGCCAGCAGCATCCAGGACGGGACCCAGTACTTC,CASSIQDGTQYF
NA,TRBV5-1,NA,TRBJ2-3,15,TGCGCCAGCAGCTTGGAGCGGGTTAGCACAGATACGCAGTATTTT,CASSLERVSTDTQYF
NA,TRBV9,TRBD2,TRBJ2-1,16,TGTGCCAGCAGCGTAGGACTAGCGGGAGGTATAGGTGAGCAGTTCTTC,CASSVGLAGGIGEQFF
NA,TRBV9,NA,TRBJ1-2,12,TGTGCCAGCAGCGACATTAACTATGGCTACACCTTC,CASSDINYGYTF
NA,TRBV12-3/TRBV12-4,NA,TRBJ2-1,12,TGTGCCAGCAGTCTTAGCGCGAACGGGCAGTTCTTC,CASSLSANGQFF
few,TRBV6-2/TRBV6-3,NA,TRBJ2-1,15,TGTGCCAGCAGTTACTCGCTTAGCGGAGACAATGAGCAGTTCTTC,CASSYSLSGDNEQFF
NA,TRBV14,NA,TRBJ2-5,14,TGTGCCAGCAGCCAAGATCGAGCCCGAGAGACCCAGTACTTC,CASSQDRARETQYF
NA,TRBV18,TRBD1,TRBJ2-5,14,TGTGCCAGCTCCCAGAGGGGGCCGGGAGAGACCCAGTACTTC,CASSQRGPGETQYF
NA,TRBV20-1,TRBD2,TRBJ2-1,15,TGCAGTGCTAGAGAAATTGCGGGAGGGTACAATGAGCAGTTCTTC,CSAREIAGGYNEQFF
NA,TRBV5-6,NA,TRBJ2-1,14,TGTGCCAGCAGCTTGGGCCTAGCGCACAATGAGCAGTTCTTC,CASSLGLAHNEQFF
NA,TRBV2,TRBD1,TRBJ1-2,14,TGTGCCAGCAGCCGGGACAGGGCTCTCTATGGCTACACCTTC,CASSRDRALYGYTF
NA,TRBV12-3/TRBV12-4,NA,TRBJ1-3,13,TGTGCCAGCAGTATCAGGGCTGGAAACACCATATATTTT,CASSIRAGNTIYF
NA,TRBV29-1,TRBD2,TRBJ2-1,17,TGCAGCGTTTTATCCGGGACTAGCGGGAGGCTCTACAATGAGCAGTTCTTC,CSVLSGTSGRLYNEQFF
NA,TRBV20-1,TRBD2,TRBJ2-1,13,TGCAGTCATAAAGCGGGAGGGCCAAATGAGCAGTTCTTC,CSHKAGGPNEQFF
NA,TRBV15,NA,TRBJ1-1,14,TGTGCCACCAGCAGAGGAGGGGGAGGCACTGAAGCTTTCTTT,CATSRGGGGTEAFF
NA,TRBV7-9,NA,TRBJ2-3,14,TGTGCCAGCAGCCCCCAGCCCAGCACAGATACGCAGTATTTT,CASSPQPSTDTQYF
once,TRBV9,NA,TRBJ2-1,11,TGTGCCAGCAGCGTAGAGAATGAGCAGTTCTTC,CASSVENEQFF
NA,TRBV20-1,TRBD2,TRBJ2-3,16,TGCAGTGCGTCTTTTCCCGGGACTAGCGGAACAGATACGCAGTATTTT,CSASFPGTSGTDTQYF
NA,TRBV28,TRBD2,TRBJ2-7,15,TGTGCCAGCAGTTTGAGTAGCGGGAGAACCTACGAGCAGTACTTC,CASSLSSGRTYEQYF
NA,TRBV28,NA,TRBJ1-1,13,TGTGCCAGCAGTTTTAGGTTGAACACTGAAGCTTTCTTT,CASSFRLNTEAFF
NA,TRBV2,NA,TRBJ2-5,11,TGTGCCAGCAAGAGTGGAGAGACCCAGTACTTC,CASKSGETQYF
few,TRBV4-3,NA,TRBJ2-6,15,TGCGCCAGCAGCCAAGGGCATTCTGGGGCCAACGTCCTGACTTTC,CASSQGHSGANVLTF
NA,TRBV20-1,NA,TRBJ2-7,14,TGCAGTGCCCCGCCGCGGGACAGATTCTACGAGCAGTACTTC,CSAPPRDRFYEQYF
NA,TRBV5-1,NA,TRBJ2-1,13,TGCGCCAGCAGCGAGGGCCCGAGGGATGAGCAGTTCTTC,CASSEGPRDEQFF
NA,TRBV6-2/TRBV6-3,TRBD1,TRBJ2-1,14,TGTGCCAGCAGCGCGGACAGGGTCTACAATGAGCAGTTCTTC,CASSADRVYNEQFF